The 24 T cell receptor beta chains below all came from one sample that was sequenced in a study of OX40 agonist ivuxolimab in advanced cancers. Repertoires were generated with immunoSEQ multiplex PCR, while TCRdb's copy carries only in-frame clones and drops some. The profile shows some 18,000 clones, about 86% of them singletons. The input for sequencing was CD4+ or CD8+ T cells sorted from blood, taken in a trial of the OX40 agonist ivuxolimab. These receptors were taken from an adult with an advanced solid tumor such as melanoma, head and neck, liver or kidney cancer.

The chain combines TRBV2 with TRBJ1-2; D not resolved. The V end was cut by 10 bases, the J end by 2 bases, with 14 bases between. The CDR3 contains 13 residues. Per the germline V gene, CDR1 is SNHLY and CDR2 is FYNNEI. In nucleotides, the CDR3 is TGTGCCACTGGGAAGTCAGCCAACTATGGCTACACCTTC. Translated, it gives CATGKSANYGYTF.

The CDR3 DNA is TGTGCCAGCAAGTCGGGACAGGGCTACGAGCAGTACTTC. Translated, it gives CASKSGQGYEQYF. V and J are TRBV28 and TRBJ2-7; 9 bases agree with TRBD1. V gave up 7 bases and J gave up 3 bases; unmatched junction bases: 4. Germline V lookup: CDR1 MDHEN, CDR2 SYDVKM. CDR3 size: 13 residues.

This chain joins TRBV4-1 and TRBJ1-4; D remains ambiguous. CDR1 and CDR2 (germline): MGHRA, YSYEKL. The V and J ends lost 0 bases and 1 base respectively, with 9 bases between them. The CDR3 is made up of 16 amino acids. The CDR3 is CASSQEVRITNEKLFF. CDR3 DNA: TGCGCCAGCAGCCAAGAAGTAAGAATAACTAATGAAAAACTGTTTTTT.

This chain links TRBV19 with TRBJ2-5; TRBD1 matches at 9 bases. V shed 9 bases, J shed 5 bases, and the junction held 19 bases outside the gene matches. The CDR3 totals 17 residues. The germline gives CDR1 LNHDA, CDR2 SQIVND (reference sequence). The CDR3 spells CASSTLGTGKFLETQYF. CDR3 bases: TGTGCCAGCAGCACCTTGGGGACAGGGAAGTTTTTGGAGACCCAGTACTTC.

This rearrangement joins TRBV5-1 to TRBJ2-5; D might be TRBD2 (6 bases). The length of the CDR3 is 14 residues. Trimming left V 1 base short and J 11 bases short, with 18 bases between. The germline V gene has CDR1 SGHRS and CDR2 YFSETQ. The CDR3 sequence: CASSLTLSVREQYF. CDR3 sequence (DNA): TGCGCCAGCAGCTTGACTCTCTCTGTTCGGGAGCAGTACTTC.

The J gene is TRBJ2-7, the V gene TRBV11-2; TRBD1 matches at 9 bases. The germline V gene encodes CDR1 SGHAT and CDR2 FQNNGV. The V and J ends lost 4 bases and 4 bases, in that order; junction bases with no gene match: 5. This CDR3 has 14 amino acids. CDR3 in amino acids: CASSWGDRGYEQYF. The CDR3 bases are TGTGCCAGCAGCTGGGGAGACAGGGGGTACGAGCAGTACTTC.

The J gene is TRBJ2-7, the V gene TRBV5-4, with a tentative D call TRBD1 (9 bases). Germline values: CDR1 SGHNT, CDR2 YYREEE (reference sequence). The CDR3 spans 16 residues. Trimming removed 4 bases at V and 5 bases at J, with 22 bases between. CDR3 DNA sequence: TGTGCCAGCAGCCTTACAGGGGGCAAGCGGGAGAACGAGCAGTACTTC. It translates to CASSLTGGKRENEQYF.

The chain couples TRBV9 to TRBJ1-2; 8 positions match TRBD1. This CDR3 has 15 amino acids. V was pared by 1 base and J by 4 bases, with 6 bases of the junction left unmatched. The germline V gene has CDR1 SGDLS and CDR2 YYNGEE. This chain's CDR3 is CASSVSAGGAYGYTF. The CDR3 region has the DNA TGTGCCAGCAGCGTAAGTGCAGGGGGCGCCTATGGCTACACCTTC.

The chain carries TRBV6-1 and TRBJ1-2; tentative D call: TRBD1 (5 bases). The germline CDR1 and CDR2 sequences are MNHNS and SASEGT. This CDR3 region has 15 residues. V was trimmed by 6 bases and J by 0 bases, leaving 14 bases between them. The CDR3 is CASRIGDGANYGYTF. As DNA, the CDR3 is TGTGCCAGCAGGATTGGGGACGGAGCTAACTATGGCTACACCTTC.

This chain uses TRBV2 with TRBJ1-1; a weak D match, TRBD1 (6 bases). The CDR3 spans 13 residues. Germline V gene data show CDR1 as SNHLY and CDR2 as FYNNEI. The germline V and J ends were trimmed by 6 bases and 4 bases, with 12 bases remaining between them. The CDR3, as DNA: TGTGCCAGCAGGTACAGGGTTGGCACTGAAGCTTTCTTT. It yields the protein CASRYRVGTEAFF.

This clone appeared a single time. The V and J genes are TRBV5-4 and TRBJ2-7, with no clear D. Germline V gene data show CDR1 as SGHNT and CDR2 as YYREEE (reference sequence). V lost 2 bases, J lost 7 bases, and 7 bases lay in between. The CDR3 covers 11 residues. CDR3 region: CASSFMGEQYF. In nucleotides, the CDR3 is TGTGCCAGCAGCTTTATGGGTGAGCAGTACTTC.

The chain carries TRBV7-2 and TRBJ1-1; TRBD1 might be the D (6 bases). The germline V gene has CDR1 SGHTA and CDR2 FQGNSA. V was shortened by 8 bases and J by 5 bases, with 12 bases between the two germline ends. CDR3 length: 12 residues. The DNA for the CDR3 is TGTGCCAGCGGAGGGGGGGGAACTGAAGCTTTCTTT. Protein sequence: CASGGGGTEAFF.

CDR3 DNA: TGTGCCAGCAGCTCACAACCGGGACTAGGAAATGAGCAGTTCTTC. Protein: CASSSQPGLGNEQFF. The chain employs TRBV7-3 and TRBJ2-1, with TRBD2 matching 8 bases. The germline V gene has CDR1 SGHTA and CDR2 FQGTGA. CDR3 length equals 15 residues. The V segment lost 4 bases and the J segment 7 bases; nucleotides outside the gene matches: 9.

The genes are TRBV28 and TRBJ2-7; D is ambiguous. The CDR3 covers 13 residues. V lost 5 bases to trimming and J lost 4 bases, with 12 bases between them. The germline gives CDR1 MDHEN, CDR2 SYDVKM. CDR3 DNA sequence: TGTGCCAGCAGTCACAACGGTGTTTACGAGCAGTACTTC. Amino acids: CASSHNGVYEQYF.

The chain employs TRBV6-5 and TRBJ1-6, with D perhaps matching TRBD1 (5 bases). V was pared by 5 bases and J by 0 bases, with 5 bases between. The CDR3 length is 14 residues. Germline CDR1 MNHEY, CDR2 SVGAGI. CDR3 amino acids: CASSTGSYNSPLHF. CDR3 nucleotide sequence: TGTGCCAGCAGTACAGGCTCCTATAATTCACCCCTCCACTTT.

The chain links TRBV4-1 to TRBJ2-7; possible D gene TRBD1, 6 bases. This CDR3 contains 17 residues. V was clipped by 0 bases and J by 1 base, with 16 bases between them. Germline assignment: CDR1 MGHRA and CDR2 YSYEKL. The CDR3 here is CASSQDRTGWLSYEQYF. The CDR3 bases are TGCGCCAGCAGCCAAGATCGTACAGGGTGGTTGTCCTACGAGCAGTACTTC.

The chain is built from TRBV28 and TRBJ2-7; perhaps D is TRBD1 or TRBD2 (5 bases each). The V gene's germline CDR1 is MDHEN and CDR2 SYDVKM. The length of the CDR3 is 12 residues. With 8 bases removed from V and 3 bases from J, the gap between germline ends came to 11 bases. CDR3 sequence (DNA): TGTGCCAGCGAGGGGACCAACTACGAGCAGTACTTC. Protein sequence: CASEGTNYEQYF.

Only a few counts were recorded for this clone. The CDR3 reads CASSSWTAPPLHF. For the CDR3, the DNA is TGTGCCAGCAGCTCTTGGACAGCTCCACCCCTCCACTTT. J is TRBJ1-6 and V is TRBV5-5; TRBD1 might be the D (6 bases). V was pared by 3 bases and J by 11 bases, with 12 bases between. This CDR3 contains 13 residues. Germline CDR1 reads SGHKS; CDR2 reads YYEKEE (reference sequence).

This clone was counted a few times. This chain joins TRBV28 and TRBJ2-4, with a possible D match to TRBD2 (5 bases). The V end lost 8 bases, the J end lost 0 bases, and 17 bases lay between the germline ends. The CDR3 is made up of 16 amino acids. Germline CDR1 and CDR2: MDHEN and SYDVKM. The DNA of the CDR3 is TGTGCCAGCCATACAAGGTCCGGGGTAGCCAAAAACATTCAGTACTTC. Its protein product is CASHTRSGVAKNIQYF.

This chain joins TRBV6-5 and TRBJ1-1; unclear D gene. CDR3 length: 13 residues. Per germline, CDR1 MNHEY and CDR2 SVGAGI. The germline V and J ends were trimmed by 3 bases and 4 bases, with 9 bases remaining between them. CDR3 protein: CASSYLQATEAFF. CDR3 nucleotides: TGTGCCAGCAGTTATCTCCAAGCCACTGAAGCTTTCTTT.

The chain employs TRBV7-2 and TRBJ2-4; the match to TRBD1 covers 8 bases. Looked up from germline, CDR1 is SGHTA and CDR2 is FQGNSA. CDR3 length: 17 residues. V lost 1 base to trimming and J lost 0 bases; unmatched junction nucleotides: 5. This CDR3 reads CASSLEGTGLAKNIQYF. CDR3 coding DNA: TGTGCCAGCAGCTTAGAAGGGACAGGTCTAGCCAAAAACATTCAGTACTTC.

The genes are TRBV9 and TRBJ2-7; 10 nucleotides match TRBD1. Germline V gene sequence: CDR1 SGDLS, CDR2 YYNGEE. V gave up 2 bases and J gave up 3 bases; unmatched junction bases: 2. The CDR3 sequence is 14 residues long. The CDR3 loop is CASSVGTGDYEQYF. The DNA of the CDR3 is TGTGCCAGCAGCGTTGGGACAGGGGACTACGAGCAGTACTTC.

This chain uses TRBV7-2 with TRBJ2-3; maybe TRBD2 (5 bases). Trimming cost V 1 base and J 6 bases, with 11 bases left between them. CDR1 SGHTA and CDR2 FQGNSA come from the germline V gene. This CDR3 is 14 amino acids long. CDR3 DNA: TGTGCCAGCAGCTTAGTGGGGAGCCGGGATACGCAGTATTTT. It codes for CASSLVGSRDTQYF.

The chain carries TRBV11-2 and TRBJ2-7, with D possibly matching TRBD1 (5 bases). V lost 5 bases to trimming and J lost 7 bases, with 21 bases between them. Germline assignment: CDR1 SGHAT and CDR2 FQNNGV. This CDR3 region has 15 residues. For the CDR3, the DNA is TGTGCCAGCAGCGGATGGACACCGCGACAGTCAGAGCAGTACTTC. Amino acid sequence: CASSGWTPRQSEQYF.